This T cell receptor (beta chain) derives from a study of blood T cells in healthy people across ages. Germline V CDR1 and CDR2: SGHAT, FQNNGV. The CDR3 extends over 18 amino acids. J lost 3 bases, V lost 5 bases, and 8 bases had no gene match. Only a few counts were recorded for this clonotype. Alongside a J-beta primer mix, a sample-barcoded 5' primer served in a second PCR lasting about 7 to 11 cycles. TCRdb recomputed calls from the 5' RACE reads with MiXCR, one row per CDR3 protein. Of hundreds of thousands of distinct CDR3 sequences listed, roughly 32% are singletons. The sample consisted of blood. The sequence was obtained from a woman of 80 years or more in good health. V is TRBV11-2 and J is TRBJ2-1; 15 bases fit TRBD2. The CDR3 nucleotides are TGTGCCAGCAGCCGATCGGGACTAGCGGGGGGCCGCTACAATGAGCAGTTCTTC. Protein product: CASSRSGLAGGRYNEQFF.